This is a list of T cell receptor beta chains from one sample in a study of blood T cells in healthy people across ages. TCRdb itself ran the 5' RACE reads through MiXCR, one entry per CDR3 protein. Among 1.5 million to 2 million distinct CDR3 sequences listed, roughly 30% were seen once. The sequencing input was blood. All receptors derive from a woman in her twenties or thirties in good health. Each CDR3 is given with its conserved first and last residue. Fields, in order: CDR3 DNA, CDR3 protein, D gene, clone size, V gene, J gene. The D gene is left open where the match is weak. Expanded clones get a size class; other rows say once, few or many, or leave the size out.

CDR3 DNA: TGTGCCAGCAGTCCGGCTAGATTTCCCGATGAGCAGTTCTTC
CDR3 protein: CASSPARFPDEQFF
D gene: -
clone size: -
V gene: TRBV6-5
J gene: TRBJ2-1

CDR3 DNA: TGTGCCACCATGGGACTAGCGGCTACGAAAGAGACCCAGTACTTC
CDR3 protein: CATMGLAATKETQYF
D gene: TRBD2
clone size: few
V gene: TRBV5-6
J gene: TRBJ2-5

CDR3 DNA: TGCAGTGCTAGAGACAAGCGGGAGCGGACAGATACGCAGTATTTT
CDR3 protein: CSARDKRERTDTQYF
D gene: TRBD2
clone size: -
V gene: TRBV20-1
J gene: TRBJ2-3

CDR3 DNA: TGTGCCAGCAGTCGGACTAATCAGCCCCAGCATTTT
CDR3 protein: CASSRTNQPQHF
D gene: -
clone size: few
V gene: TRBV5-6
J gene: TRBJ1-5

CDR3 DNA: TGTGCCAGCAGTCTACTCCGGGCCCTAAAGGGAGCTTTCTTT
CDR3 protein: CASSLLRALKGAFF
D gene: -
clone size: -
V gene: TRBV5-6
J gene: TRBJ1-1

CDR3 DNA: TGCAGTGCTCCTCCGCGGGAGAGCTCCTACGAGCAGTACTTC
CDR3 protein: CSAPPRESSYEQYF
D gene: TRBD2
clone size: -
V gene: TRBV20-1
J gene: TRBJ2-7

CDR3 DNA: TGTGCCATCAGTGAGGGCCCGGGACAAGCGAACACTGAAGCTTTCTTT
CDR3 protein: CAISEGPGQANTEAFF
D gene: -
clone size: -
V gene: TRBV10-3
J gene: TRBJ1-1

CDR3 DNA: TGCGCCAGCAGCGGGGACAGCTTACAAGAGACCCAGTACTTC
CDR3 protein: CASSGDSLQETQYF
D gene: TRBD1
clone size: -
V gene: TRBV5-1
J gene: TRBJ2-5

CDR3 DNA: TGTGCCAGCAGCTTATGCCATGAGCAGTTCTTC
CDR3 protein: CASSLCHEQFF
D gene: -
clone size: -
V gene: TRBV11-2
J gene: TRBJ2-1

CDR3 DNA: TGCGCCAGCAGCCAAGAGGGGGACAGGGTCCACTATGGCTACACCTTC
CDR3 protein: CASSQEGDRVHYGYTF
D gene: TRBD1
clone size: -
V gene: TRBV4-3
J gene: TRBJ1-2

CDR3 DNA: TGCGCCAGCGGCCAAGTTTACACATACAATGAGCAGTTCTTC
CDR3 protein: CASGQVYTYNEQFF
D gene: -
clone size: once
V gene: TRBV5-1
J gene: TRBJ2-1